This T cell receptor beta chain was identified in a study of T-cell memory formation after mild COVID-19. One entry per CDR3 protein, called by TCRdb with MiXCR from the 5' RACE reads. This table holds 180,000 or so distinct CDR3 sequences, 11% found once. Concerning this clonotype itself: What it binds is not known.

Study-level findings and limits: CD4+ contracting clones were found mainly in CM and EM, and CD8+ ones in EMRA. The study detected some responding clones in pre-infection memory, suggesting cross-reactive memory joined.

The source of this sequence is a man aged 18-30 years who had mild COVID-19 (a few samples of this study predate the infection). Cell type and time point are not known. Sequenced: PBMCs or a T cell subset sorted from them (not recorded which).

CDR3 residues: CASSLVKSTDTQYF. Here the CDR3 DNA reads TGCGCCAGCAGCTTAGTGAAGAGCACAGATACGCAGTATTTT. The chain recombines TRBV5-1 with TRBJ2-3, with D uncertain. Germline V gene data show CDR1 as SGHRS and CDR2 as YFSETQ. V gave up 2 bases and J gave up 0 bases, with 7 bases separating them. CDR3 size: 14 residues.